This T cell receptor (beta chain) came from a study of T cells after yellow fever vaccination. Germline V gene data show CDR1 as GTSNPN and CDR2 as SVGIG (reference sequence). The CDR3 is 12 amino acids. Trimming cost V 2 bases and J 8 bases, with 9 bases left between them. In its sample, this clonotype was seen a few times. Antigen specificity is unknown. Study results and limitations: A small share of clonotypes appeared in both CD4 and CD8 compartments. Highly abundant clonotypes carried over from the bulk population could end up in FACS-sorted repertoires as contaminants.

From the 5' RACE reads, TCRdb called clonotypes with MiXCR, one entry per CDR3 protein. The table shows some 560,000 distinct CDR3 sequences, with 15% to 20% occurring only once. V usage is TRBV30 and J usage is TRBJ1-4; maybe TRBD1 (5 bases). The TCR originated in a young man who received the YFV17D yellow fever vaccine. The sequenced sample was PBMCs, obtained 15 days after the yellow fever booster vaccination. The CDR3 protein is CAWSQGREKLFF. The CDR3 region has the DNA TGTGCCTGGAGTCAGGGTCGGGAAAAACTGTTTTTT.